Listed here are 8 T cell receptor beta chains from one sample, sequenced in a study of cytomegalovirus exposure and HLA in healthy donors. The PCR used 60 Vbeta and 13 Jbeta primers. The protocol was immunoSEQ multiplex PCR, while the TCRdb copy is restricted to in-frame clones and leaves out a portion. The data contain some 200,000 clones, roughly four fifths of them singletons. Material: PBMCs. The receptors stem from a man between 45 and 60 years old in good health and CMV-seronegative.

This clone has just a few counts. The V gene is TRBV4-2, the J gene TRBJ2-5, with D perhaps matching TRBD2 (7 bases). Germline V gene sequence: CDR1 LGHNA, CDR2 YNFKEQ. This CDR3 region has 14 residues. With 3 bases removed from V and 6 bases from J, the gap between germline ends came to 14 bases. The CDR3 DNA reads TGTGCCAGCAGCCAGGGGGAGGGGGGCCAGACCCAGTACTTC. Translated, it gives CASSQGEGGQTQYF.

The CDR3 coding sequence is TGTGCCAGCAGCCGGACAGGGACGGGGAATTCACCCCTCCACTTT. Its translation is CASSRTGTGNSPLHF. The genes are TRBV9 and TRBJ1-6; 8 bases fit TRBD1. The length of the CDR3 is 15 residues. Looked up from germline, CDR1 is SGDLS and CDR2 is YYNGEE. V lost 4 bases, J lost 7 bases, and 7 bases stayed unmatched.

This clone was detected once. The V call is TRBV12-5, the J call TRBJ2-7; the match to TRBD1 covers 11 bases. This CDR3 comprises 16 residues. Trimming took 6 bases from V and 9 from J; bases not matched to a gene: 16. The germline V gene has CDR1 LGHNT and CDR2 FRNRAP. The CDR3 DNA reads TGTGCTAGTGGCTATACCTTACCGGGACAGGGGGTAGGGCAGTACTTC. Its translation is CASGYTLPGQGVGQYF.

The chain recombines TRBV27 with TRBJ2-4; no clear D. V dropped 1 base and J dropped 1 base, with 8 bases sitting between them. CDR3 length: 15 amino acids. The germline V gene has CDR1 MNHEY and CDR2 SMNVEV (reference sequence). Here the CDR3 reads CASSLYERAKNIQYF. The CDR3 nucleotides read TGTGCCAGCAGTTTATACGAGAGGGCCAAAAACATTCAGTACTTC.

This clone was recorded only once. This sequence joins TRBV11-2 and TRBJ2-7, with TRBD2 matching 8 bases. Germline V gene data show CDR1 as SGHAT and CDR2 as FQNNGV. The CDR3 has 17 amino acids. V trimming: 1 base; J trimming: 6 bases; junction bases outside the gene matches: 14. CDR3 residues: CASSLVVGGGTNSEQYF. The CDR3 nucleotides are TGTGCCAGCAGCTTAGTAGTGGGCGGGGGGACGAATAGCGAGCAGTACTTC.

The V gene is TRBV2, the J gene TRBJ2-5; 12 bases fit TRBD2. The CDR3 runs to 18 residues. Germline V gene sequence: CDR1 SNHLY, CDR2 FYNNEI. V lost 1 base to trimming and J lost 2 bases; unmatched junction nucleotides: 8. The DNA for the CDR3 is TGTGCCAGCAGTGAAGGGGCCCTAGCGGGGGGGAATCAAGAGACCCAGTACTTC. This codes for CASSEGALAGGNQETQYF.

The genes are TRBV7-9 and TRBJ2-2; possibly TRBD2 for D (5 bases). The CDR3 sequence is 14 residues long. Trimming left V 1 base short and J 4 bases short, with 7 bases between. Germline-derived CDR1 and CDR2 are SEHNR and FQNEAQ (reference sequence). CDR3 sequence (DNA): TGTGCCAGCAGCTTAGGAGGGTTCACCGGGGAGCTGTTTTTT. It codes for CASSLGGFTGELFF.

This clone has more than one count but fewer than ten. The CDR3 DNA follows: TGTGCCAGCAGCCCGGGGGTTCTCCGGAAGATACGCAATGAGCAGTTCTTC. This encodes CASSPGVLRKIRNEQFF. The V gene is TRBV11-2, the J gene TRBJ2-1, with a tentative D call TRBD2 (6 bases). CDR3 length equals 17 residues. Germline CDR1 reads SGHAT; CDR2 reads FQNNGV. Trimming stripped 5 bases from V and 6 bases from J, with 23 bases between.